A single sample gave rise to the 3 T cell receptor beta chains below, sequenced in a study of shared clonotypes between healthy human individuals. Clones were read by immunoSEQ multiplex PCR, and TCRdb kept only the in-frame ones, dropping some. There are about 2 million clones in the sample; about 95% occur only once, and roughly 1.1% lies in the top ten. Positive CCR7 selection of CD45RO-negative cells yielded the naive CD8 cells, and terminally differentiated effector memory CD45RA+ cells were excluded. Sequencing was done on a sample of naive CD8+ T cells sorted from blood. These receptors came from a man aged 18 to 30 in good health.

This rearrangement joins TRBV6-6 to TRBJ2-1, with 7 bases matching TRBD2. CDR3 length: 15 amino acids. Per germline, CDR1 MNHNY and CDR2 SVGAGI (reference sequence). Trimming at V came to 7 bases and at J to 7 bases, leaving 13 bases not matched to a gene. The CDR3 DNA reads TGTGCCAGCACCGACGGCGGGGGAGATTGGAATGAGCAGTTCTTC. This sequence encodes CASTDGGGDWNEQFF.

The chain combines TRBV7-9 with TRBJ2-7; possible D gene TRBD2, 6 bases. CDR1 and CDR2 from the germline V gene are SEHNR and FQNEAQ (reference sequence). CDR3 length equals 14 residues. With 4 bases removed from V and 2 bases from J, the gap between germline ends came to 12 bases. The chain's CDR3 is CASSSPTGAYEQYF. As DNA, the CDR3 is TGTGCCAGCAGCTCCCCGACGGGAGCCTACGAGCAGTACTTC.

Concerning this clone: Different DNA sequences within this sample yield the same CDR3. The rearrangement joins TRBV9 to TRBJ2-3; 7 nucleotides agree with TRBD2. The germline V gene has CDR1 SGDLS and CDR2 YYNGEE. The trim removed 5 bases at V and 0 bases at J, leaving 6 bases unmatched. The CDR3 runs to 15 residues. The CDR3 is CASSAGTTSTDTQYF. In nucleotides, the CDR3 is TGTGCCAGCAGTGCCGGGACTACCAGCACAGATACGCAGTATTTT.